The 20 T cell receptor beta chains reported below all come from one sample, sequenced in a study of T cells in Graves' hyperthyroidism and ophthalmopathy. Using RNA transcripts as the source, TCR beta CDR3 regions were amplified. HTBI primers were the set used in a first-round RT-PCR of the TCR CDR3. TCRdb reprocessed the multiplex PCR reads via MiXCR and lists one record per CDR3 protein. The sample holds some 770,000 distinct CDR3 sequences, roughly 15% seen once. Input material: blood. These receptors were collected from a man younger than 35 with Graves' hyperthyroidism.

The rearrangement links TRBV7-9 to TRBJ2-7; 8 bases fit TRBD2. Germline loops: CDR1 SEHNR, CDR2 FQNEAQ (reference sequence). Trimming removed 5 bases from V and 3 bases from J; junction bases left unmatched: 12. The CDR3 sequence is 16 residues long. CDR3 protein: CASSSFNQRELYEQYF. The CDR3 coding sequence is TGTGCCAGCAGCAGCTTCAATCAGCGGGAGCTCTACGAGCAGTACTTC.

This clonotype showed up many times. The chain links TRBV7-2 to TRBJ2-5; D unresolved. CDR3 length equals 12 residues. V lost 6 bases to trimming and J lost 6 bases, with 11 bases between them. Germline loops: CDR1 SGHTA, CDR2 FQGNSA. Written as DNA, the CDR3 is TGTGCCAGCAGTCCGGACGTGCAGACCCAGTACTTC. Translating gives CASSPDVQTQYF.

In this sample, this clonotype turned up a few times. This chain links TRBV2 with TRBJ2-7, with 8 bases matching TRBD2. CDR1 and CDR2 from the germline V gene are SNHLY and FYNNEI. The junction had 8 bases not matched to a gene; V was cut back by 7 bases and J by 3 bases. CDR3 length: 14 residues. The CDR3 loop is CASIAGGVVYEQYF. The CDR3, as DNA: TGTGCCAGCATCGCGGGGGGAGTCGTCTACGAGCAGTACTTC.

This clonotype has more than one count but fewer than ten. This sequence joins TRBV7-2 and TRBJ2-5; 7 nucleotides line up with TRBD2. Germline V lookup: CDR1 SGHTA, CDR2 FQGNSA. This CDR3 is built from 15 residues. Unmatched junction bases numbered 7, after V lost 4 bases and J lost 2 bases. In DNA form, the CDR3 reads TGTGCCAGCAGCTCCGGTTCCGGGGGGCAAGAGACCCAGTACTTC. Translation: CASSSGSGGQETQYF.

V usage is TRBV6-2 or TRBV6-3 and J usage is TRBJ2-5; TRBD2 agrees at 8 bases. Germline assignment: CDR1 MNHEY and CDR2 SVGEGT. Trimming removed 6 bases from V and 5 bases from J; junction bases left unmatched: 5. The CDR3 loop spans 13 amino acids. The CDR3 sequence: CASSTGTRETQYF. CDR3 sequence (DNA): TGTGCCAGCAGCACCGGGACTAGGGAGACCCAGTACTTC.

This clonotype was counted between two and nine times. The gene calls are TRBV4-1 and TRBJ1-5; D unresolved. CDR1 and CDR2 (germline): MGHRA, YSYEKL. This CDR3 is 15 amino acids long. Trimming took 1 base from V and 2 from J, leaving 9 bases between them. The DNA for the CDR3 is TGCGCCAGCAGCCAAGCTCATGCGGGCAATCAGCCCCAGCATTTT. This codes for CASSQAHAGNQPQHF.

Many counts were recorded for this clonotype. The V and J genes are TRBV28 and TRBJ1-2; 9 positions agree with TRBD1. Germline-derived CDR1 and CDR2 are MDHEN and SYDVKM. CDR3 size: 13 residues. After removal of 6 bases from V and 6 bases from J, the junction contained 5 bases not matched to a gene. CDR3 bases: TGTGCCAGCAGGATGGGACAGGGAAATGGCTACACCTTC. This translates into CASRMGQGNGYTF.

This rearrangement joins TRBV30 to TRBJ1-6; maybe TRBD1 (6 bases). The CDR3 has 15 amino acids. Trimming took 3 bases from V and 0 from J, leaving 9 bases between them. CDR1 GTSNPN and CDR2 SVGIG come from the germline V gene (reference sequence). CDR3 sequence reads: CAWSRGGSYNSPLHF. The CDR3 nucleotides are TGTGCCTGGAGCAGGGGTGGCTCCTATAATTCACCCCTCCACTTT.

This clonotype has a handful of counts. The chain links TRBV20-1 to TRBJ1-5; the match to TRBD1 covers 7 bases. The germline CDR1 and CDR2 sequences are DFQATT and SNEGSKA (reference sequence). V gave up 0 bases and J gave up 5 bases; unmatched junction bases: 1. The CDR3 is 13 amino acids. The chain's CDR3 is CSAREGTDQPQHF. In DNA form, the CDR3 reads TGCAGTGCTAGAGAAGGGACAGATCAGCCCCAGCATTTT.

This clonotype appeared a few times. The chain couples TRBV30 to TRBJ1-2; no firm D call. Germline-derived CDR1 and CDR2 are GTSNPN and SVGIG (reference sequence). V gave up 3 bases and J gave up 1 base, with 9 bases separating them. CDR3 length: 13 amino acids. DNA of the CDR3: TGTGCCTGGAGCCGGCCGGGTAACTATGGCTACACCTTC. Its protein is CAWSRPGNYGYTF.

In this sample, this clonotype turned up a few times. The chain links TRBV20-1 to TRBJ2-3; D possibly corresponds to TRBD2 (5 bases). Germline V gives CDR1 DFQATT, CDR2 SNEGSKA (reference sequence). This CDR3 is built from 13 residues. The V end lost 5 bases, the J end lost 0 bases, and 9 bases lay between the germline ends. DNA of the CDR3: TGCAGTGCTTGGGAGTCCAGCACAGATACGCAGTATTTT. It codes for CSAWESSTDTQYF.

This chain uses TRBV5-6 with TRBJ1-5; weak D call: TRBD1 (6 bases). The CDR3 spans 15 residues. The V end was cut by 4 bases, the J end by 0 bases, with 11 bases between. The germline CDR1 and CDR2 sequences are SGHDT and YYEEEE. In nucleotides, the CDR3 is TGTGCCAGCAGCCCTAACAGGGATAGCAATCAGCCCCAGCATTTT. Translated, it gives CASSPNRDSNQPQHF. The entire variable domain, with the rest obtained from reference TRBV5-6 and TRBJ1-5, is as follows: DAGVTQSPTHLIKTRGQQVTLRCSPKSGHDTVSWYQQALGQGPQFIFQYYEEEERQRGNFPDRFSGHQFPNYSSELNVNALLLGDSALYLCASSPNRDSNQPQHFGDGTRLSIL.

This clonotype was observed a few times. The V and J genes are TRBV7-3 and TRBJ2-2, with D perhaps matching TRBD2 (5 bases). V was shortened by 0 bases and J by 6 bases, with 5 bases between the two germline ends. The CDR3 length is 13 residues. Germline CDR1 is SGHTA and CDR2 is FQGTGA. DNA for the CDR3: TGTGCCAGCAGCTTAACGAGGGCCGGGGAGCTGTTTTTT. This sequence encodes CASSLTRAGELFF.

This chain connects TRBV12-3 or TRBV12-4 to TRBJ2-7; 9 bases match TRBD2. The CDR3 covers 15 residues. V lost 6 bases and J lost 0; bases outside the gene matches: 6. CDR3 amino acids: CASRRAGGNSYEQYF. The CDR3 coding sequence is TGTGCCAGCAGAAGAGCGGGAGGCAACTCCTACGAGCAGTACTTC.

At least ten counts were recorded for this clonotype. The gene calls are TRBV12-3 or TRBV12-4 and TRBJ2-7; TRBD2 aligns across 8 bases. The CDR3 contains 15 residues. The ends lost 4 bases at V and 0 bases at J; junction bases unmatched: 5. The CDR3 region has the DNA TGTGCCAGCAGTTCCCGGGGGGGAAGCTCCTACGAGCAGTACTTC. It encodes CASSSRGGSSYEQYF.

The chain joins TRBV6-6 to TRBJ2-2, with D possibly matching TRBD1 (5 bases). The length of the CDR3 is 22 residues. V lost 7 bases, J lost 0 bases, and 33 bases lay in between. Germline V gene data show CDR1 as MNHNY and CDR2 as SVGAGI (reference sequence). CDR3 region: CASINYPRAAAGEIANTGELFF. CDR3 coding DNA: TGTGCCAGCATTAATTATCCCAGGGCGGCGGCAGGAGAAATCGCGAACACCGGGGAGCTGTTTTTT.

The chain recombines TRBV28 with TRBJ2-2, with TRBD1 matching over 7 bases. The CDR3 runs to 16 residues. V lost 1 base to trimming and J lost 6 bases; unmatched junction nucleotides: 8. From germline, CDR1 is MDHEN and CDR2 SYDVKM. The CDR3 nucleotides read TGTGCCAGCAGTTTATTCCGGACAGGATCGTCCGGGGAGCTGTTTTTT. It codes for CASSLFRTGSSGELFF.

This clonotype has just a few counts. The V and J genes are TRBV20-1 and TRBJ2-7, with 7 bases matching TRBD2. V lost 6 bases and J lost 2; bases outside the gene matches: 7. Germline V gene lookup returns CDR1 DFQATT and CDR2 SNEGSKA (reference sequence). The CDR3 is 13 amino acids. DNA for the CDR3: TGCAGTGCCGGGGTGGCGGGGGCCTACGAGCAGTACTTC. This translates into CSAGVAGAYEQYF.

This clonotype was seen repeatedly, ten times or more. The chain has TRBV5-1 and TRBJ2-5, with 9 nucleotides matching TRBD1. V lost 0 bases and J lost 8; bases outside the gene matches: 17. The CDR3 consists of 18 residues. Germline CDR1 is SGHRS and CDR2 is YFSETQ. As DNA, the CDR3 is TGCGCCAGCAGCTTGGCGGGGAAGTCGACAGGGGGGGAGATTACCCAGTACTTC. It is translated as CASSLAGKSTGGEITQYF. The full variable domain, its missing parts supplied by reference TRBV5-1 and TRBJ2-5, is KAGVTQTPRYLIKTRGQQVTLSCSPISGHRSVSWYQQTPGQGLQFLFEYFSETQRNKGNFPGRFSGRQFSNSRSEMNVSTLELGDSALYLCASSLAGKSTGGEITQYFGPGTRLLVL.

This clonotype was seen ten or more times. The CDR3 spells CASKPGQGARVNQPQHF. As DNA, the CDR3 is TGTGCCAGCAAGCCGGGACAGGGGGCAAGGGTCAATCAGCCCCAGCATTTT. The chain is built from TRBV28 and TRBJ1-5; 12 bases are a match to TRBD1. The junction had 10 bases not matched to a gene; V was cut back by 7 bases and J by 3 bases. There are 17 residues in the CDR3. Germline V gene sequence: CDR1 MDHEN, CDR2 SYDVKM.